The present T cell receptor beta chain was sequenced within a study of T cells in localized non-small cell lung cancer. Broader study findings: Only one tumor region went through sequencing, so heterogeneity may still be there. Exceeding tumor, uninvolved adjacent lung had the highest T cell clonality. Adjacent lung held a median roughly 50 of the top 100 tumor clones.

Profiled with immunoSEQ multiplex PCR; TCRdb holds only in-frame clones, not every one. Among 1,100 or so clones listed, about 27% were seen once. In regard to this clone: Its antigen is still unknown.

This CDR3 region has 15 residues. The sequencing here drew on normal lung tissue next to the tumor, taken before any cancer treatment. This clonotype was obtained from a man between 40 and 75 years old with stage II lung adenocarcinoma. V gene TRBV1 combines with J gene TRBJ2-5; the DNA was not used to check the table's D call, TRBD1. TRBV1 is deemed a pseudogene. This chain's CDR3 is CANSPQGGAGETQYF. The CDR3, as DNA: TGCGCCAACAGCCCACAAGGGGGCGCGGGGGAGACCCAGTACTTC.